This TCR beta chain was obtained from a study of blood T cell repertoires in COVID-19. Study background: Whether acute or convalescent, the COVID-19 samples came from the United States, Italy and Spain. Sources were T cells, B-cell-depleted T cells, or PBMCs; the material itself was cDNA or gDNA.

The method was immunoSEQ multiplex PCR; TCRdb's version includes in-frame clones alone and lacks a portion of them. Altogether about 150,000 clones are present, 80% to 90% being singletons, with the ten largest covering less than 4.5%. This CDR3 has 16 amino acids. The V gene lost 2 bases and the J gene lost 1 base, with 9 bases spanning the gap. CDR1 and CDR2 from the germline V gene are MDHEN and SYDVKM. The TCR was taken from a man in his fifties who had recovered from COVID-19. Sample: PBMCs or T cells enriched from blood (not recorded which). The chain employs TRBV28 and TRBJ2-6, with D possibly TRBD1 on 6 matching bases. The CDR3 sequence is CASSLGTGSGANVLTF. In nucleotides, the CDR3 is TGTGCCAGCAGTTTAGGCACAGGGTCTGGGGCCAACGTCCTGACTTTC. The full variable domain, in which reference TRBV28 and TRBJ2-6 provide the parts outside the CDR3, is DVKVTQSSRYLVKRTGEKVFLECVQDMDHENMFWYRQDPGLGLRLIYFSYDVKMKEKGDIPEGYSVSREKKERFSLILESASTNQTSMYLCASSLGTGSGANVLTFGAGSRLTVL.